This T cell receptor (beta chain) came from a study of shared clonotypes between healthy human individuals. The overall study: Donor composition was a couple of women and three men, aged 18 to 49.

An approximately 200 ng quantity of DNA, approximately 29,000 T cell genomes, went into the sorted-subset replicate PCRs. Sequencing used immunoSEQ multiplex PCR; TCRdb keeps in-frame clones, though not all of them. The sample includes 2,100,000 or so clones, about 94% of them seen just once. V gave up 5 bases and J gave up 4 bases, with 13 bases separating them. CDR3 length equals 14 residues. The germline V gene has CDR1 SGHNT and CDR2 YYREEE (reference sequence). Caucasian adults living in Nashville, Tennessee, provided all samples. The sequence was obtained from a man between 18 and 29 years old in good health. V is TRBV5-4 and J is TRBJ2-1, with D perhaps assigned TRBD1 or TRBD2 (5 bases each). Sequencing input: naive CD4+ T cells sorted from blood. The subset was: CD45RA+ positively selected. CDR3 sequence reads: CASRKRDQYNEQFF. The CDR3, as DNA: TGTGCCAGCAGGAAGAGGGACCAGTACAATGAGCAGTTCTTC.